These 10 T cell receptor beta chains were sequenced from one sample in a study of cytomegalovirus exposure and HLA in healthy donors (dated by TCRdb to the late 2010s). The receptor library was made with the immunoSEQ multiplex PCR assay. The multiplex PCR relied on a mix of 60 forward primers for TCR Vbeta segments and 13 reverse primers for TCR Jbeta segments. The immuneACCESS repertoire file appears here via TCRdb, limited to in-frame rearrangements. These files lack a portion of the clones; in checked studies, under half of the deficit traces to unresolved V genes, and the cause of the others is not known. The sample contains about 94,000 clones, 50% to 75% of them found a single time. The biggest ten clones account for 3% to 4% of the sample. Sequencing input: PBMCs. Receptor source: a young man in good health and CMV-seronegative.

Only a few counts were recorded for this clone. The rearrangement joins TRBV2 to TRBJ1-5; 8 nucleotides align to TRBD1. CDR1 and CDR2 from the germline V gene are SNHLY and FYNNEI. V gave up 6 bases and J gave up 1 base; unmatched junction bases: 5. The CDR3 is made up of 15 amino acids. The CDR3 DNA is TGTGCCAGCAGCGATCAGGGGGCGAGCAATCAGCCCCAGCATTTT. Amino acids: CASSDQGASNQPQHF.

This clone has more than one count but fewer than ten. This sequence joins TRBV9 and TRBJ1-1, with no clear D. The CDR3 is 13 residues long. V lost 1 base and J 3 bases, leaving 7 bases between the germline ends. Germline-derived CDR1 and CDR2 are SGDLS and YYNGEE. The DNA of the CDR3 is TGTGCCAGCAGCGTATCCCCCTACACTGAAGCTTTCTTT. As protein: CASSVSPYTEAFF.

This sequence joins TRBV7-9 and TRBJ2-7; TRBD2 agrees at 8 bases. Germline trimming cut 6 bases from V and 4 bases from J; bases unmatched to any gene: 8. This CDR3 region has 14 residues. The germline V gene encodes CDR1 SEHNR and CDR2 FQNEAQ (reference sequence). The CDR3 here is CASSFRGGSYEQYF. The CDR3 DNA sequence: TGTGCCAGCAGTTTTCGGGGGGGGTCTTACGAGCAGTACTTC.

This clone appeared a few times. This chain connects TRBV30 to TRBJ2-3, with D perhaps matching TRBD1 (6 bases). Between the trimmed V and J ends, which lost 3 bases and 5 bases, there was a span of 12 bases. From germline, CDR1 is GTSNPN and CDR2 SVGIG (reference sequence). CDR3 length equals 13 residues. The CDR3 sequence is CAWSLGDKDTQYF. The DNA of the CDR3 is TGTGCCTGGAGCCTCGGGGACAAAGATACGCAGTATTTT.

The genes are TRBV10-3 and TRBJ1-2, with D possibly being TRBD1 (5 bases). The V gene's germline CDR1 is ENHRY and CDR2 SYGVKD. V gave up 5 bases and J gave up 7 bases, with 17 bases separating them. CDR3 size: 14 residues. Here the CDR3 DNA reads TGTGCCATCAGTACTGGGGGGGGGTTCCCTGGCTACACCTTC. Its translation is CAISTGGGFPGYTF.

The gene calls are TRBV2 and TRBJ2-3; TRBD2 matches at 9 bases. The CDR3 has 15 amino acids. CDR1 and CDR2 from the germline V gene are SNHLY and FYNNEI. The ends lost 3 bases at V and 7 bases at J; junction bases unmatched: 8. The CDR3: CASSDGRGGRYTQYF. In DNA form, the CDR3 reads TGTGCCAGCAGTGACGGGCGGGGGGGCCGTTATACGCAGTATTTT.

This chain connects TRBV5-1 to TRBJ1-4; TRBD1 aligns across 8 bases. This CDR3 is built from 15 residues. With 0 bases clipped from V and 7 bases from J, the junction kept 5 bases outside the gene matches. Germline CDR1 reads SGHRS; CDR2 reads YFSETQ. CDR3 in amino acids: CASSLDGTGSEKLFF. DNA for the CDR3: TGCGCCAGCAGCTTGGATGGGACAGGATCTGAAAAACTGTTTTTT.

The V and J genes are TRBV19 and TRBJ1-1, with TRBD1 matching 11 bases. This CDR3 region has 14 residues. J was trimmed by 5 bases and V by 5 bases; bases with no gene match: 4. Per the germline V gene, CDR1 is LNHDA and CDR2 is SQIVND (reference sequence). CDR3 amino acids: CASSRGDRGTEAFF. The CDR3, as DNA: TGTGCCAGTAGTCGAGGGGACAGGGGGACTGAAGCTTTCTTT.

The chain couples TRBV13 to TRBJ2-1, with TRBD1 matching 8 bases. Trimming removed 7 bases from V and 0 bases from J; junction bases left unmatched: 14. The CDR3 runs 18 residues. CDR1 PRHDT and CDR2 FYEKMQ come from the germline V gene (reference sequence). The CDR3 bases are TGTGCCAGCAACTCAAGGGACAGGTCGTTTAGCTCCTACAATGAGCAGTTCTTC. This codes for CASNSRDRSFSSYNEQFF.

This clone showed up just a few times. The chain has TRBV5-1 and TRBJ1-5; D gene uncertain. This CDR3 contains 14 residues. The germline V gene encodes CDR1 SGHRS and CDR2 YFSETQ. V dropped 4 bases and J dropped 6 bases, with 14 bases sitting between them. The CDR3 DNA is TGCGCCAGCAGCCGAGTCGGGGAGGGTCAGCCCCAGCATTTT. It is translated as CASSRVGEGQPQHF. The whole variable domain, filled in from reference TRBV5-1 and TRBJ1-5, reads KAGVTQTPRYLIKTRGQQVTLSCSPISGHRSVSWYQQTPGQGLQFLFEYFSETQRNKGNFPGRFSGRQFSNSRSEMNVSTLELGDSALYLCASSRVGEGQPQHFGDGTRLSIL.